The entry below describes one T cell receptor (beta chain). What antigen it recognizes has not been identified. Qualities for individual bases were not recorded, and no much larger clone is one base off. The immunoSEQ Assay, which uses bias-controlled multiplex PCR amplification of genomic DNA, was used to profile TCRbeta CDR3 regions. The original methods were these. To quantify the absolute abundance of each unique TCRbeta CDR3 region, the sequences were collapsed and filtered. Two models were used to test differential abundance: a binomial model (Fisher-equivalent) and a beta-binomial model that adds time-dependent variance fitted from healthy donors. Clones with fewer than 5 combined templates were removed, and differential abundance was called for clones with a Benjamini-Hochberg FDR below 0.01. Beta-binomial variance was modeled as a function of total template count across the two samples using the form v = (b*log(k)+a)^2. As stored in TCRdb, this immuneACCESS dataset retains in-frame rearrangements with V and J assigned. A fraction of the clones does not appear; measured against another copy, unresolved V genes explain less than half of the discrepancy, and the remainder lacks a known reason. The V and J calls and clone size were taken over from that table, and D and trimming were inferred from the DNA. The sample table lists about 52,000 clones, approximately 79% of them with a count of one. Together, the top ten hold 11% to 15% of the sample.

During the collection period, no infections or other immune events were recorded for the healthy donors. Healthy-donor blood repertoires served as a training cohort to calibrate time-dependent variance in a beta-binomial model of T-cell clone differential abundance. There were some ten healthy donors in the training cohort, of whom 3 were female and 7 were male. On average the donors were around 45 years old, and their ages spanned about 29 to 65 years. Obtained from a commercial supplier, whole blood was collected from each healthy donor at three time points set around 14 days apart. For immunosequencing, genomic DNA was extracted from whole blood that had not been sorted. The CDR3, cysteine through phenylalanine, is 15 amino acids long. The entry retains the CDR3 DNA only, 45 bases that are in frame from base 1. V loses 3 bases, J loses 3 bases, and the germline ends lie 12 bases apart. For CDR1 and CDR2, the germline V gene lists SNHLY and FYNNEI.

These data belong to a study of identifying expanded T cells in peripheral blood (dated by TCRdb to the late 2010s). Study-wide context: Technical replicates were generated by sequencing separate aliquots of the same genomic DNA pool, and four replicates were compared pairwise. Overall results and qualifications from the work: The beta-binomial model significantly reduced the number of clones called differentially abundant and the false-positive rate across all healthy-donor time intervals. It was expected by the authors that biological variance in healthy repertoires might increase further over much longer intervals, such as months to years. Across all healthy donors, variance in clone template counts between approximately 2-week samples was found to increase significantly with total template count. Approximately 1.2 differentially abundant clones were flagged by the binomial model between technical replicates, whereas about 15 and 19 were flagged over around two weeks and four weeks, respectively.

The specimen sequenced was blood. The sequence joins TRBV2 to TRBJ1-5; a tentative D call is TRBD1 (6 bases match). The TCR sequence derives from a person aged 18 to 75 in good health. The CDR3 loop reads CASSDGGRVNQPQHF. The nucleotide sequence reads as follows: TGTGCCAGCAGTGATGGGGGCAGGGTCAATCAGCCCCAGCATTTT. This CDR3, with the reference TRBV2 and TRBJ1-5 proteins standing in past its ends, gives the full variable domain EPEVTQTPSHQVTQMGQEVILRCVPISNHLYFYWYRQILGQKVEFLVSFYNNEISEKSEIFDDQFSVERPDGSNFTLKIRSTKLEDSAMYFCASSDGGRVNQPQHFGDGTRLSIL.